This TCR beta chain originates from a study of cytomegalovirus exposure and HLA in healthy donors. Study results and caveats: As was reported, the HLA-A and HLA-B alleles of most subjects were accurately predicted from TCR beta sequences. Later analysis identified about 15,000 TCR beta sequences associated with HLA alleles, using a false discovery rate threshold of 0.05.

13 Jbeta primers and 60 Vbeta primers were used for the PCR. Method: immunoSEQ multiplex PCR; TCRdb's copy keeps in-frame clones and lacks some. The table has some 110,000 clones, about four fifths seen once. The germline V gene encodes CDR1 SNHLY and CDR2 FYNNEI. The CDR3 sequence is 14 residues long. With V trimmed by 7 bases and J by 5 bases, 7 bases remained unmatched. This clone was seen a few times. Its antigen is unidentified. Everyone who donated was a healthy bone marrow donor. This chain connects TRBV2 to TRBJ2-5; TRBD2 aligns across 10 bases. The sequenced sample was PBMCs. The sequence was collected from a man aged 25-45 years in good health and CMV-seropositive. In DNA, the CDR3 is TGTGCCAGCACCTCATTAGCGGGGGGTGAGACCCAGTACTTC. This translates into CASTSLAGGETQYF.